Below, 20 T cell receptor beta chains from the same sample are listed, as sequenced in a study of blood T cell repertoires in COVID-19. Assay: immunoSEQ multiplex PCR; the TCRdb copy retains only in-frame clones and omits some. In the table there are about 140,000 clones, about 86% of which are singletons. Sequenced: peripheral blood. These receptors all stem from a woman in her sixties with acute or convalescent COVID-19.

The chain joins TRBV28 to TRBJ2-7, with 8 bases aligning to TRBD1. Germline CDR1 and CDR2: MDHEN and SYDVKM. CDR3 length equals 15 residues. V lost 7 bases to trimming and J lost 3 bases; unmatched junction nucleotides: 11. In DNA, the CDR3 is TGTGCCAGCAATACACAGGGGGGAGATTTCTACGAGCAGTACTTC. Its translation is CASNTQGGDFYEQYF.

The chain couples TRBV14 to TRBJ1-3, with D perhaps TRBD1 (5 bases). V was pared by 0 bases and J by 4 bases, with 7 bases between. Germline values: CDR1 SGHDN, CDR2 FVKESK. The CDR3 has 14 amino acids. The CDR3 nucleotides read TGTGCCAGCAGCCAAGAGACAGTCGGAAACACCATATATTTT. Amino acids: CASSQETVGNTIYF.

The chain recombines TRBV5-1 with TRBJ2-6, with D tentatively TRBD1 (6 bases). V dropped 0 bases and J dropped 1 base, with 8 bases sitting between them. The germline CDR1 and CDR2 sequences are SGHRS and YFSETQ. The CDR3 runs 16 residues. CDR3 region: CASSLVTGSGANVLTF. For the CDR3, the DNA is TGCGCCAGCAGCTTGGTTACAGGGTCTGGGGCCAACGTCCTGACTTTC. The full variable domain, in which reference TRBV5-1 and TRBJ2-6 provide the parts outside the CDR3, is KAGVTQTPRYLIKTRGQQVTLSCSPISGHRSVSWYQQTPGQGLQFLFEYFSETQRNKGNFPGRFSGRQFSNSRSEMNVSTLELGDSALYLCASSLVTGSGANVLTFGAGSRLTVL.

This clone was seen a single time. The rearrangement uses TRBV7-3 and TRBJ1-2; a possible D gene is TRBD1 (5 bases). This CDR3 comprises 13 residues. The germline V gene has CDR1 SGHTA and CDR2 FQGTGA. V lost 1 base, J lost 4 bases, and 7 bases lay in between. The CDR3 loop reads CASSLIGGYGYTF. CDR3 sequence (DNA): TGTGCCAGCAGCTTAATCGGGGGCTATGGCTACACCTTC.

The CDR3 sequence: CASSPLPGREKLNTEAFF. The CDR3 DNA reads as TGTGCCAGTAGCCCCCTCCCGGGCAGGGAAAAACTGAACACTGAAGCTTTCTTT. The chain has TRBV19 and TRBJ1-1; D perhaps matches TRBD1 (5 bases). Germline V gene lookup returns CDR1 LNHDA and CDR2 SQIVND (reference sequence). The CDR3 is made up of 18 amino acids. The V and J ends lost 6 bases and 0 bases respectively, with 23 bases between them.

The CDR3, as DNA: TGCGCCAGCAGCTCTCTAGCGGGGGCGTCCCACCTCCCCACGGACGATGAGCAGTTCTTC. Translating it yields CASSSLAGASHLPTDDEQFF. The chain joins TRBV5-1 to TRBJ2-1; the match to TRBD2 covers 10 bases. The CDR3 extends over 20 amino acids. V was pared by 3 bases and J by 8 bases, with 23 bases of the junction left unmatched. Germline CDR1 and CDR2: SGHRS and YFSETQ.

This clone was seen a handful of times. V and J are TRBV28 and TRBJ1-1; D gene unclear. V was trimmed by 4 bases and J by 2 bases, leaving 17 bases between them. Per germline, CDR1 MDHEN and CDR2 SYDVKM. This CDR3 is built from 16 residues. CDR3 in DNA: TGTGCCAGCAGTTATCGCCACCACACAGCTAACACTGAAGCTTTCTTT. Its protein product is CASSYRHHTANTEAFF.

The chain has TRBV28 and TRBJ1-2; TRBD1 agrees at 7 bases. Germline values: CDR1 MDHEN, CDR2 SYDVKM. The trim removed 6 bases at V and 9 bases at J, leaving 13 bases unmatched. The CDR3 extends over 14 amino acids. The CDR3 region is CASSTGTDTFSYTF. The CDR3 DNA reads TGTGCCAGCAGCACCGGGACAGATACCTTCAGCTACACCTTC.

The rearrangement uses TRBV7-9 and TRBJ2-2; maybe TRBD2 (5 bases). V was trimmed by 4 bases and J by 7 bases, leaving 13 bases between them. Per germline, CDR1 SEHNR and CDR2 FQNEAQ (reference sequence). This CDR3 has 14 residues. The CDR3, as DNA: TGTGCCAGCAGCTCGAGGGCAGGTAGCGGGGAGCTGTTTTTT. Translated, it gives CASSSRAGSGELFF. The full variable domain, rest sourced from reference TRBV7-9 and TRBJ2-2, is DTGVSQNPRHKITKRGQNVTFRCDPISEHNRLYWYRQTLGQGPEFLTYFQNEAQLEKSRLLSDRFSAERPKGSFSTLEIQRTEQGDSAMYLCASSSRAGSGELFFGEGSRLTVL.

This chain joins TRBV9 and TRBJ1-3; D unresolved. CDR1 and CDR2 (germline): SGDLS, YYNGEE. This CDR3 comprises 15 residues. V was clipped by 3 bases and J by 2 bases, with 12 bases between them. CDR3 sequence (DNA): TGTGCCAGCAGCGCCCCTCCCGGGGCTGGAAACACCATATATTTT. It translates to CASSAPPGAGNTIYF.

The chain links TRBV12-3 or TRBV12-4 to TRBJ1-1, with D unclear. Trimming pared 3 bases from V and 1 base from J, leaving 6 bases between. The CDR3 is 13 amino acids. DNA for the CDR3: TGTGCCAGCAGTTTTTCCAGGAACACTGAAGCTTTCTTT. This encodes CASSFSRNTEAFF.

The rearrangement links TRBV19 to TRBJ1-2; the match to TRBD1 covers 9 bases. There are 15 residues in the CDR3. Unmatched junction bases numbered 8, after V lost 8 bases and J lost 1 base. Germline CDR1 is LNHDA and CDR2 is SQIVND (reference sequence). The CDR3: CASQTGTGINYGYTF. The CDR3 DNA is TGTGCCAGTCAGACCGGGACAGGGATTAACTATGGCTACACCTTC.

V usage is TRBV30 and J usage is TRBJ2-3; D is ambiguous. CDR3 size: 15 residues. V dropped 3 bases and J dropped 1 base, with 14 bases sitting between them. CDR1 and CDR2 from the germline V gene are GTSNPN and SVGIG (reference sequence). The CDR3 coding sequence is TGTGCCTGGAGACCCCACCTTTCGGGCACAGATACGCAGTATTTT. As protein: CAWRPHLSGTDTQYF.

The DNA of the CDR3 is TGCGCCAGCAGCTTTACAGGGGGCCAAGAGACCCAGTACTTC. Translated, it gives CASSFTGGQETQYF. J is TRBJ2-5 and V is TRBV5-1, with 8 positions matching TRBD1. CDR3 length: 14 residues. The germline V gene encodes CDR1 SGHRS and CDR2 YFSETQ. After removal of 2 bases from V and 1 base from J, the junction contained 1 base not matched to a gene.

The rearrangement links TRBV28 to TRBJ1-1; D gene uncertain. The ends were cut back, 7 bases at V and 0 bases at J, with 9 bases in the middle. CDR1 is MDHEN and CDR2 is SYDVKM in the germline V gene. The CDR3 has 13 amino acids. The CDR3 nucleotides read TGTGCCAGCACCCCTAGAGTGAACACTGAAGCTTTCTTT. Translation gives CASTPRVNTEAFF.

The rearrangement joins TRBV13 to TRBJ2-3; 9 bases map to TRBD1. This CDR3 is built from 16 residues. The germline CDR1 and CDR2 sequences are PRHDT and FYEKMQ (reference sequence). V lost 4 bases and J lost 3; bases outside the gene matches: 8. CDR3 region: CASSSKWDRVTDTQYF. In nucleotides, the CDR3 is TGTGCCAGCAGCTCCAAGTGGGACAGGGTAACAGATACGCAGTATTTT.

V usage is TRBV7-2 and J usage is TRBJ2-7, with 10 bases that match TRBD2. CDR3 length: 15 residues. V was clipped by 2 bases and J by 8 bases; unmatched bases: 9. Germline-derived CDR1 and CDR2 are SGHTA and FQGNSA. CDR3: CASSLLPSGGAKQYF. In nucleotides, the CDR3 is TGTGCCAGCAGCTTATTACCTAGCGGGGGTGCTAAGCAGTACTTC.

With respect to this clone: The sample contains more than one DNA sequence encoding this CDR3. The chain recombines TRBV29-1 with TRBJ2-7, with 12 bases lining up with TRBD1. J lost 2 bases, V lost 6 bases, and 2 bases had no gene match. Germline lookup yields CDR1 SQVTM and CDR2 ANQGSEA. The CDR3 extends over 13 amino acids. Here the CDR3 reads CSVGTGGTYEQYF. DNA for the CDR3: TGCAGCGTAGGGACAGGGGGCACCTACGAGCAGTACTTC.

The V and J genes are TRBV4-1 and TRBJ2-2; TRBD2 is a possible D gene (5 bases). The CDR3 is made up of 16 amino acids. Deletions cut 6 bases from V and 1 base from J, with 15 bases between. Germline V gene lookup returns CDR1 MGHRA and CDR2 YSYEKL. CDR3 sequence (DNA): TGCGCCAGCAGGTTTTCGAAGGACTTGAACACCGGGGAGCTGTTTTTT. Protein sequence: CASRFSKDLNTGELFF.

This clone was observed a handful of times. The chain has TRBV4-3 and TRBJ1-3; no firm D call. Germline lookup yields CDR1 LGHNA and CDR2 YSLEER. The CDR3 has 17 residues. The V end lost 1 base, the J end lost 4 bases, and 17 bases lay between the germline ends. CDR3 coding DNA: TGCGCCAGCAGCCAAGGGGCCCAAAGAGGACTGGGAAACACCATATATTTT. Amino acids: CASSQGAQRGLGNTIYF.